The clone carrying this TCR beta chain has a count of ten or more. The antigen is undetermined. The identical CDR3 is also encoded by other nucleotide sequences in the sample. Assay used: immunoSEQ multiplex PCR; TCRdb lists only in-frame clones, some missing. The table records about 57,000 clones, 65% to 80% of them present only once. These data belong to a study of memory CD4+ T cells and cytomegalovirus serostatus. Across the whole study: Of the healthy Belgian adults, several were CMV seropositive and 24 seronegative. Study-wide findings and caveats: Each of approximately 69 CMV-associated TCRbeta sequences occurred in one to five individuals. Suggested: most of the CMV-linked TCR signature lies in CD4+ memory cells.

Single viable CD3+CD4+CD8-CD45RO+ cells were sorted as the memory CD4+ T cells. After thawing, CD4+ T cells were positively selected. The clonotype originates from an adult in good health and CMV-seronegative. The sequenced material came from memory CD4+ T cells from blood.

The CDR3, as DNA: TGTGCCAGTAGTATAGCAGGGACCAAAAACATTCAGTACTTC. It is translated as CASSIAGTKNIQYF. This chain uses TRBV19 with TRBJ2-4; TRBD1 might be the D (5 bases). The CDR3 contains 14 residues. The V gene's germline CDR1 is LNHDA and CDR2 SQIVND (reference sequence). Trimming shortened V by 1 base and J by 2 bases, and 6 bases separated the two germline ends.